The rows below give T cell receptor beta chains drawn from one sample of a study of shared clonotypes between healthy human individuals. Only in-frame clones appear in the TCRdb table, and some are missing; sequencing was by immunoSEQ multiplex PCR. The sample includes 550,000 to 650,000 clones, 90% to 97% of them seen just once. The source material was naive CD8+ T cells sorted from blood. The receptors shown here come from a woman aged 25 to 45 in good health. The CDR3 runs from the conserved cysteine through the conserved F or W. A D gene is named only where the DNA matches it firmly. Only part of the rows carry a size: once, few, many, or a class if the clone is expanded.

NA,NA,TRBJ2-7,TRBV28,TGTGCCAGCAGTTTGGTCGTTGGGGCGGAACACTACGAGCAGTACTTC,CASSLVVGAEHYEQYF
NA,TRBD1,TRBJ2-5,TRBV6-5,TGTGCCAGCACCTTCGGACAGGGGAGAGAGACCCAGTACTTC,CASTFGQGRETQYF
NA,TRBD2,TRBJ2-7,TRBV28,TGTGCCGAAGGCGGGAGCGCCTACGAGCAGTACTTC,CAEGGSAYEQYF
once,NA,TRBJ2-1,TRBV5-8,TGTGCCAGCAGCTTGGATGTGGGCGGTTACAATGAGCAGTTCTTC,CASSLDVGGYNEQFF
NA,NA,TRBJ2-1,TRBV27,TGTGCCAGCAGTTTCCGGCTAGCAGACTCGTCGGAGCAGTTCTTC,CASSFRLADSSEQFF
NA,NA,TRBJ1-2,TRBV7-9,TGTGCCGTTCAAGGTGGAGTCTATGGCTACACCTTC,CAVQGGVYGYTF
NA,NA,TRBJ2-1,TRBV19,TGTGCCAGTAGTGTGTTAGGGTCCTACAATGAGCAGTTCTTC,CASSVLGSYNEQFF
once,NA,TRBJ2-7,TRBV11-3,TGTGCCAGCAGCTTAGCTCAGGGAACCGAGCAGTACTTC,CASSLAQGTEQYF
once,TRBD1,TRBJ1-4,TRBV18,TGTGCCAGCTCACCAACGAAGGGACAGGGGGATGAAAAACTGTTTTTT,CASSPTKGQGDEKLFF
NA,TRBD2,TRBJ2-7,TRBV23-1,TGCGCCAGCAGTCAACCTCTTTGTTTAGCGGGAGGGCACATCCACGAGCAGTACTTC,CASSQPLCLAGGHIHEQYF
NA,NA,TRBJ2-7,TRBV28,TGTGCCAGCAGTCCACCGGGTCTACAGGAGAAACAGGGGTACTTC,CASSPPGLQEKQGYF
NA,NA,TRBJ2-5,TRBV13,TGTGCCAGCAGCAAAGAGGCGAGCGAGACCCAGTACTTC,CASSKEASETQYF
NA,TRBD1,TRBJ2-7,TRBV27,TGTGCCAGCAGTTCCCGGGACAGCCCTACCTCCTACGAGCAGTACTTC,CASSSRDSPTSYEQYF
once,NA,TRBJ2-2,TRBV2,TGTGCCAGCAGTGAAGGCCCTGGGGGGACCGGGGAGCTGTTTTTT,CASSEGPGGTGELFF
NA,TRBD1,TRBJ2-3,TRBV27,TGTGCCAGCAGTTTATATGGGACAGGGACAGATACGCAGTATTTT,CASSLYGTGTDTQYF
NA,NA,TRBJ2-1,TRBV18,TGTGCCAGCTCACCACAATATGGGTATGGGTTGGTGGAAGGCCTTAACAATGAGCAGTTCTTC,CASSPQYGYGLVEGLNNEQFF
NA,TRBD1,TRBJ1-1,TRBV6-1,TGTGCCAGCAGAGAAAGAGCGGGACAGACTTACACTGAAGCTTTCTTT,CASRERAGQTYTEAFF
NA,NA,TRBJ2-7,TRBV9,TGTGCCAGCAGCGTAGCCGGGAACGGGTACGAGCAGTACTTC,CASSVAGNGYEQYF
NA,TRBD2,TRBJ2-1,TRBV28,TGTGCCAGCAGGGGAGGGGACTACTCGCCAGTCTTC,CASRGGDYSPVF
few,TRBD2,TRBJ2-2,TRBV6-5,TGTGCCAGCAGTTACGGGGCGGGAGTTGCCGGGGAGCTGTTTTTT,CASSYGAGVAGELFF
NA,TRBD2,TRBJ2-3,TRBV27,TGTGCCAGCAGCAAGCCCCGAGCGGGGTACACAGATACGCAGTATTTT,CASSKPRAGYTDTQYF
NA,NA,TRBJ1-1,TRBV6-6,TGTGCCAGCAGTTACTCGGCAAGTGAAGCTTTCTTT,CASSYSASEAFF
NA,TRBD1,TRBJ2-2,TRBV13,TGTGCCAGCAGCTTGGACAGGTCGAACACCGGGGAGCTGTTTTTT,CASSLDRSNTGELFF
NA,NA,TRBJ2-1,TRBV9,TGTGCCAGCAGCGGCTCAGGGGGGTACAATGAGCAGTTCTTC,CASSGSGGYNEQFF
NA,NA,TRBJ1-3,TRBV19,TGTGCCACCACCTTGGGCTCTGGAAACACCATATATTTT,CATTLGSGNTIYF
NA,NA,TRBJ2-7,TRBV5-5,TGTGCCAGCAGTATAAGTTCAGGGAACTACGAGCAGTACTTC,CASSISSGNYEQYF
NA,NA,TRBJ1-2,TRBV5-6,TGTGCCAGCAGCTTTAAGGGGGAGCACGCTAACTATGGCTACACCTTC,CASSFKGEHANYGYTF
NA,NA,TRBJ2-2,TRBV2,TGTGCCAGCAGACTTACCGGGGAGCTGTTTTTT,CASRLTGELFF
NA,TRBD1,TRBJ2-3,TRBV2,TGTGCCGTCCGGAAGTCGGGGACAGGTTTCCCAGATACGCAGTATTTT,CAVRKSGTGFPDTQYF
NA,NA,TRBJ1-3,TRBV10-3,TGTGCCATCAAAGATCCCTCCTCTGGAAACACCATATATTTT,CAIKDPSSGNTIYF
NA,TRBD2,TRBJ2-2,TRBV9,TGTGCCAGCAGCGTAGTGCTAGCGGGAGCGGACACCGGGGAGCTGTTTTTT,CASSVVLAGADTGELFF
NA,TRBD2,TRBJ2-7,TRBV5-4,TGTGCCAGCAGCTGGACTAGCGGAAACTACGAGCAGTACTTC,CASSWTSGNYEQYF
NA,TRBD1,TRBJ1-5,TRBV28,TGTGCCAGCACAAAAATGGGGACAGGGGGCAATCAGCCCCAGCATTTT,CASTKMGTGGNQPQHF
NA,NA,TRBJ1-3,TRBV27,TGTGCCAGCAGTCCTCGGATGGGTGGAGGAAACACCATATATTTT,CASSPRMGGGNTIYF
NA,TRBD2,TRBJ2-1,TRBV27,TGTGCCAGCAGTTTATCGTCTAGCGGACTCTCCTACAATGAGCAGTTCTTC,CASSLSSSGLSYNEQFF
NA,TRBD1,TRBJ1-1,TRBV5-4,TGTGCCAGCGAAGCCGGGACAGGGTACACTGAAGCTTTCTTT,CASEAGTGYTEAFF
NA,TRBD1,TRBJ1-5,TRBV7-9,TGTGCCAGCAGAGGGACAGGGAATCAGCCCCAGCATTTT,CASRGTGNQPQHF
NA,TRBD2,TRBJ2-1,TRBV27,TGTGCCAGCAGTTTGGGTAGCGGGGACAATGAGCAGTTCTTC,CASSLGSGDNEQFF
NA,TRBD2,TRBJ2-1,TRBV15,TGTGCCACCAGCAGAGGGGCTGTTTACGAAGCGGGAGATTCGAATGAGCAGTTCTTC,CATSRGAVYEAGDSNEQFF
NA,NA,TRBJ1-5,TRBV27,TGTGCCAGCAGTTTCGTGGGAGGGTTTCAGCCCCAGCATTTT,CASSFVGGFQPQHF
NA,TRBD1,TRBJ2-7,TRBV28,TGTGCCAGCAGTTTATCCGGGACAGGGATAATCTACGAGCAGTACTTC,CASSLSGTGIIYEQYF
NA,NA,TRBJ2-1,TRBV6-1,TGTGCCAGCAGCGTACAGGTCAATGAGCAGTTCTTC,CASSVQVNEQFF
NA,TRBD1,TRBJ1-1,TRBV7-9,TGTGCCAGCAGTCCCGGGACAGGGGGCTTTCGGAACACTGAAGCTTTCTTT,CASSPGTGGFRNTEAFF
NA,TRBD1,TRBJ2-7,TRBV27,TGTGCCAGCAGACCACCCCCCGGGACAGTCGCTTACGAGCAGTACTTC,CASRPPPGTVAYEQYF
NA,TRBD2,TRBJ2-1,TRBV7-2,TGTGCCAGCAGCTTACTGGCGGGAGCGTTCTATGAGCAGTTCTTC,CASSLLAGAFYEQFF
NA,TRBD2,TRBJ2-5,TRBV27,TGTGCCAGCAGTTTATCAGCCAGCGGGGGGTATCAAGAGACCCAGTACTTC,CASSLSASGGYQETQYF
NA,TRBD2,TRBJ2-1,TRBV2,TGTGCCAGCAGAAAAGGGACTAGAGGGGATGAGCAGTTCTTC,CASRKGTRGDEQFF
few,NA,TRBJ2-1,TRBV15,TGTGCCACCTCTTTAACTTCAGCGTCTGAGCAGTTCTTC,CATSLTSASEQFF
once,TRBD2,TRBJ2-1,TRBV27,TGTGCCAGCAGTTTATTGGCTAGCGGACACAATGAGCAGTTCTTC,CASSLLASGHNEQFF
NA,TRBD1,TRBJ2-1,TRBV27,TGTGCCAGCACCCCATTCGGGACAGGTGTAAATGAGCAGTTCTTC,CASTPFGTGVNEQFF
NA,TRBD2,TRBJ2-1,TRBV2,TGTGCCAGCAGTGAAGTGCGGGGGGAGCAGTTCTTC,CASSEVRGEQFF
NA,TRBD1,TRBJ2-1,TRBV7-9,TGTGCCAGCAGCTTCTCAGGGGGCGGAGGAGATGAGCAGTTCTTC,CASSFSGGGGDEQFF
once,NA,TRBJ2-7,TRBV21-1,TGTGCCAGCAGCAGAGGGGAGGCTGGATGCTTC,CASSRGEAGCF
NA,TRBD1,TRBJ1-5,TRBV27,TGTGCCAGCAGGGTGACAGGGGGCAAAAGTCAGCCCCAGCATTTT,CASRVTGGKSQPQHF
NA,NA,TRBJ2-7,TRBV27,TGTGCCAGCAGCTCTACGGGGGTGCCAGCCGAGCAGTACTTC,CASSSTGVPAEQYF
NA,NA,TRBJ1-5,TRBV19,TGTGTAGCGACCCAAAATCAGCCCCAGCATTTT,CVATQNQPQHF
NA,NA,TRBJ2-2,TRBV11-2,TGTGCCAGCAGCTTAGTGGCAGCGAACACCGGGGAGCTGTTTTTT,CASSLVAANTGELFF
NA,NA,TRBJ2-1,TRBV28,TGTGCCAGCATGCACAATGAGCAGTTCTTC,CASMHNEQFF
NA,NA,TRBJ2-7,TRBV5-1,TGCGCCAGCAGCTTGGGCAGGTCAAGTTTCGAGCAGTACTTC,CASSLGRSSFEQYF